The 17 T cell receptor beta chains below were found in one sample sequenced in a study of T cells and Merkel cell carcinoma outcomes. TCRdb's table, derived via immunoSEQ multiplex PCR, lists solely in-frame clones and lacks some. The sample contains over 7,500 clones, 84% of which appear only once. The sequenced sample was tumor tissue from Merkel cell carcinoma. The source of these receptors is a human donor with Merkel cell carcinoma.

The V call is TRBV7-2, the J call TRBJ1-5; no reliable D call. The germline V and J ends were trimmed by 1 base and 0 bases, with 10 bases remaining between them. The CDR3 is made up of 16 amino acids. CDR1 and CDR2 from the germline V gene are SGHTA and FQGNSA. The CDR3: CASSLGLPHSNQPQHF. The CDR3 coding sequence is TGTGCCAGCAGCTTAGGTTTACCACATAGCAATCAGCCCCAGCATTTT.

The genes are TRBV7-9 and TRBJ2-3; TRBD2 matches 7 bases. Germline V gene data show CDR1 as SEHNR and CDR2 as FQNEAQ (reference sequence). The CDR3 length is 12 residues. Trimming at V came to 6 bases and at J to 14 bases, leaving 11 bases not matched to a gene. DNA for the CDR3: TGTGCCAGCAGTCCGGGGGGAGTCGATGTGTATTTT. Protein product: CASSPGGVDVYF.

This clone came up a few times. The chain couples TRBV5-6 to TRBJ2-5; 7 bases match TRBD2. Germline V lookup: CDR1 SGHDT, CDR2 YYEEEE. This CDR3 spans 15 amino acids. V lost 4 bases and J lost 1; bases outside the gene matches: 7. CDR3 loop: CASSLETGGQETQYF. CDR3 DNA: TGTGCCAGCAGCCTTGAAACGGGGGGCCAAGAGACCCAGTACTTC.

The chain employs TRBV20-1 and TRBJ1-3; D remains ambiguous. CDR3 length: 11 residues. CDR1 is DFQATT and CDR2 is SNEGSKA in the germline V gene (reference sequence). Trimming removed 7 bases from V and 9 bases from J, with 13 bases in between. The CDR3 loop reads CSVREKTTIYF. The CDR3, as DNA: TGCAGTGTCCGCGAGAAGACCACCATATATTTT.

The V call is TRBV18, the J call TRBJ1-4, with D perhaps TRBD1 (6 bases). Germline V lookup: CDR1 KGHSH, CDR2 LQKENI. V was trimmed by 4 bases and J by 5 bases, leaving 14 bases between them. The CDR3 is 15 residues long. The CDR3 DNA is TGTGCCAGCTCACGCTTACAGGGTCTGAATGAAAAACTGTTTTTT. This codes for CASSRLQGLNEKLFF.

The chain carries TRBV25-1 and TRBJ2-3; TRBD1 matches at 9 bases. This CDR3 has 15 residues. Germline V lookup: CDR1 MGHDK, CDR2 SYGVNS. Trimming took 6 bases from V and 4 from J; bases not matched to a gene: 8. CDR3 DNA sequence: TGTGCCAGCAGGGACACCGGGACAGGGTCAGATACGCAGTATTTT. Protein: CASRDTGTGSDTQYF.

The J gene is TRBJ1-2, the V gene TRBV4-1; no clear D. The V and J ends lost 0 bases and 0 bases respectively, with 11 bases between them. Germline V gives CDR1 MGHRA, CDR2 YSYEKL. There are 16 residues in the CDR3. The DNA of the CDR3 is TGCGCCAGCAGCCAAGATCGATCGATAGCTAACTATGGCTACACCTTC. It yields the protein CASSQDRSIANYGYTF.

The chain carries TRBV5-4 and TRBJ2-7; 8 positions match TRBD1. This CDR3 has 16 residues. V lost 4 bases to trimming and J lost 0 bases; unmatched junction nucleotides: 9. Germline CDR1 SGHNT, CDR2 YYREEE (reference sequence). CDR3 sequence: CASSLPGTGSSYEQYF. CDR3 bases: TGTGCCAGCAGCCTTCCCGGGACAGGAAGCTCCTACGAGCAGTACTTC.

Concerning this clone: Relative to the germline gene, one junction end is altered; a read error may explain this. The chain has TRBV19 and TRBJ2-1; a possible D gene is TRBD1 (6 bases). CDR3 length: 14 residues. The germline V gene has CDR1 LNHDA and CDR2 SQIVND (reference sequence). CDR3 loop: CASSIRTAVDEQFF. CDR3 DNA: TGTGCCAGTAGTATCCGGACAGCGGTGGATGAGCAATTCTTC.

The chain recombines TRBV11-2 with TRBJ1-6, with D unresolved. Germline V gives CDR1 SGHAT, CDR2 FQNNGV. The CDR3 loop spans 14 amino acids. The ends were cut back, 6 bases at V and 9 bases at J, with 15 bases in the middle. The CDR3 loop reads CASSFLGPGSPLHF. The CDR3 nucleotides are TGTGCCAGCAGTTTTCTGGGTCCGGGTTCACCCCTCCACTTT.

The chain is built from TRBV10-3 and TRBJ2-7; D is possibly TRBD1 (5 bases). V was pared by 7 bases and J by 0 bases, with 13 bases between. The length of the CDR3 is 14 residues. Per the germline V gene, CDR1 is ENHRY and CDR2 is SYGVKD. The CDR3 DNA follows: TGTGCCATCACATCCCAGGGTCTCTCCTACGAGCAGTACTTC. Amino acids: CAITSQGLSYEQYF.

The J gene is TRBJ2-5, the V gene TRBV7-9; D unclear. Germline CDR1 and CDR2: SEHNR and FQNEAQ (reference sequence). The CDR3 sequence is 16 residues long. Trimming took 3 bases from V and 1 from J, leaving 15 bases between them. Here the CDR3 reads CASSFTSAGSQETQYF. The CDR3, as DNA: TGTGCCAGCAGCTTTACTTCGGCCGGAAGCCAAGAGACCCAGTACTTC.

V is TRBV4-1 and J is TRBJ1-1; 7 bases align to TRBD1. The germline gives CDR1 MGHRA, CDR2 YSYEKL. The CDR3 contains 15 residues. V shed 7 bases, J shed 5 bases, and the junction held 13 bases outside the gene matches. The CDR3, as DNA: TGCGCCAGCACCCCAGGACAGGAGGTCTTGACTGAAGCTTTCTTT. It encodes CASTPGQEVLTEAFF.

The gene calls are TRBV7-8 and TRBJ2-5, with D possibly being TRBD1 (6 bases). This CDR3 has 16 amino acids. The V and J ends lost 1 base and 5 bases respectively, with 17 bases between them. Germline V CDR1 and CDR2: SGHVS, FQNEAQ. In DNA, the CDR3 is TGTGCCAGCAGCTTAGAAGGGCGTCTTAGGGGGGAGACCCAGTACTTC. Its translation is CASSLEGRLRGETQYF.

This chain uses TRBV18 with TRBJ2-7; no definite D call. This CDR3 comprises 14 residues. The germline CDR1 and CDR2 sequences are KGHSH and LQKENI. The V and J ends lost 3 bases and 5 bases respectively, with 14 bases between them. In DNA, the CDR3 is TGTGCCAGCTCACCTTTAGGTCAGGTCCACGAGCAGTACTTC. It specifies CASSPLGQVHEQYF. The whole variable domain, remainder taken from reference TRBV18 and TRBJ2-7, is NAGVMQNPRHLVRRRGQEARLRCSPMKGHSHVYWYRQLPEEGLKFMVYLQKENIIDESGMPKERFSAEFPKEGPSILRIQQVVRGDSAAYFCASSPLGQVHEQYFGPGTRLTVT.

The V and J genes are TRBV14 and TRBJ2-7; tentatively, D is TRBD1 or TRBD2 (5 bases each). CDR1 and CDR2 (germline): SGHDN, FVKESK. V lost 1 base, J lost 7 bases, and 14 bases lay in between. The CDR3 totals 14 residues. The CDR3 loop reads CASSQAGTSGEQYF. The CDR3 DNA follows: TGTGCCAGCAGCCAAGCCGGGACCTCAGGGGAGCAGTACTTC.

The rearrangement links TRBV5-1 to TRBJ2-1, with TRBD1 matching over 9 bases. Germline V gene lookup returns CDR1 SGHRS and CDR2 YFSETQ. CDR3 length: 20 amino acids. V shed 1 base and J 2 bases; nucleotides not matched to a gene: 16. The CDR3 sequence is CASSLRTYIGRDRAYNEQFF. The DNA of the CDR3 is TGCGCCAGCAGCTTGCGAACGTACATTGGCCGGGACAGGGCCTACAATGAGCAGTTCTTC.